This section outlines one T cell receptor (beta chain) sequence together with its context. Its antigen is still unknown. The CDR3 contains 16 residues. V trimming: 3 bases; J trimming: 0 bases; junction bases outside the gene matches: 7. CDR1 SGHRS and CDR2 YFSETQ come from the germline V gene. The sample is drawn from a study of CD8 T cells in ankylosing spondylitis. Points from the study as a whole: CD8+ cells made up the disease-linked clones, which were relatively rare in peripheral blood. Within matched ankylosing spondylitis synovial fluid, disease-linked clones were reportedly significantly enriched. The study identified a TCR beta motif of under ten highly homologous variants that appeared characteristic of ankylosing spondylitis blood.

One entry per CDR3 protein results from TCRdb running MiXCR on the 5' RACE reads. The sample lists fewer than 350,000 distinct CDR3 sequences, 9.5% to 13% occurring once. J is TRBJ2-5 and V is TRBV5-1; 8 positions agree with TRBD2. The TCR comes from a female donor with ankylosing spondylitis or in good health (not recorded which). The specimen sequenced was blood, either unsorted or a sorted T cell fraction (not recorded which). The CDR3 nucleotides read TGCGCCAGCAGCTCGCATAGGGGACTAGACCAAGAGACCCAGTACTTC. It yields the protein CASSSHRGLDQETQYF.